These T cell receptor beta chains were read from a single sample in a study of CD8 T cells in Susac syndrome. TCRdb reprocessed the immunoSEQ multiplex PCR reads via MiXCR and lists one record per CDR3 protein. Of under 200,000 distinct CDR3 sequences in the sample, approximately 94% were seen once. The sequencing sample was made of CD4+ T cells from PBMCs. The origin of the receptors is a human donor with Susac syndrome. Both conserved end residues are part of each CDR3. A D gene is named only where the DNA matches it firmly. Size values are once, few and many counts, or a class for expanded clones, and some rows have none.

size: -
D: TRBD1
J: TRBJ1-6
length: 14
V: TRBV3-1
CDR3: CASSVGQGIAPLHF
DNA: TGTGCCAGCAGCGTGGGACAGGGAATCGCACCCCTCCACTTT

size: -
D: -
J: TRBJ2-3
length: 17
V: TRBV4-3
CDR3: CASSLTGNRPGTDTQYF
DNA: TGCGCCAGCAGCCTTACTGGTAACAGGCCGGGCACAGATACGCAGTATTTT

size: -
D: TRBD2
J: TRBJ2-5
length: 14
V: TRBV30
CDR3: CAWSLGSGRPTQYF
DNA: TGTGCCTGGAGTTTAGGTAGCGGGCGCCCAACCCAGTACTTC

size: -
D: -
J: TRBJ2-3
length: 12
V: TRBV20-1
CDR3: CSAPDLTDTQYF
DNA: TGCAGTGCTCCCGATCTAACAGATACGCAGTATTTT

size: -
D: -
J: TRBJ2-7
length: 13
V: TRBV29-1
CDR3: CSVLTAGPYEQYF
DNA: TGCAGCGTTTTAACGGCAGGCCCCTACGAGCAGTACTTC

size: -
D: TRBD1
J: TRBJ2-3
length: 13
V: TRBV28
CDR3: CAIPGQGADTQYF
DNA: TGTGCCATTCCGGGACAGGGTGCAGATACGCAGTATTTT

size: -
D: TRBD1
J: TRBJ2-7
length: 12
V: TRBV6-5
CDR3: CASSYPGTGQYF
DNA: TGTGCCAGCAGTTACCCAGGGACAGGGCAGTACTTC

size: -
D: TRBD1
J: TRBJ2-6
length: 17
V: TRBV20-1
CDR3: CSALRADRGSGANVLTF
DNA: TGCAGTGCCCTACGAGCGGACAGGGGGTCTGGGGCCAACGTCCTGACTTTC

size: -
D: -
J: TRBJ2-5
length: 14
V: TRBV5-1
CDR3: CASSLAGQGETQYF
DNA: TGCGCCAGCAGCTTGGCGGGGCAAGGAGAGACCCAGTACTTC

size: -
D: -
J: TRBJ2-7
length: 13
V: TRBV27
CDR3: CASSKEPPYEQYF
DNA: TGTGCCAGCAGCAAAGAGCCGCCCTACGAGCAGTACTTC

size: -
D: -
J: TRBJ1-1
length: 14
V: TRBV4-2
CDR3: CASSQEGENTEAFF
DNA: TGTGCCAGCAGCCAAGAAGGAGAGAACACTGAAGCTTTCTTT

size: -
D: TRBD2
J: TRBJ2-2
length: 19
V: TRBV5-1
CDR3: CASSLQSSGGPTNTGELFF
DNA: TGCGCCAGCAGCTTGCAGTCTAGCGGGGGACCAACGAACACCGGGGAGCTGTTTTTT

size: -
D: TRBD2
J: TRBJ2-3
length: 15
V: TRBV2
CDR3: CASRERDYNTDTQYF
DNA: TGTGCCAGCAGAGAGAGGGACTACAACACAGATACGCAGTATTTT

size: -
D: TRBD1
J: TRBJ2-4
length: 18
V: TRBV4-1
CDR3: CASSAPGQVLLAKNIQYF
DNA: TGCGCCAGCAGCGCGCCGGGACAGGTCCTTTTAGCCAAAAACATTCAGTACTTC

size: -
D: -
J: TRBJ1-6
length: 16
V: TRBV6-5
CDR3: CASSLASGAWNSPLHF
DNA: TGTGCCAGCAGTTTAGCCTCAGGGGCCTGGAATTCACCCCTCCACTTT

size: -
D: TRBD2
J: TRBJ2-3
length: 14
V: TRBV28
CDR3: CALERGSSTDTQYF
DNA: TGTGCCCTAGAGCGGGGGTCTAGCACAGATACGCAGTATTTT

size: -
D: TRBD2
J: TRBJ2-5
length: 14
V: TRBV20-1
CDR3: CSSFARLAPETQYF
DNA: TGCAGTTCTTTCGCCCGACTAGCGCCAGAGACCCAGTACTTC

size: -
D: TRBD2
J: TRBJ2-5
length: 16
V: TRBV2
CDR3: CASTSSGGATEETQYF
DNA: TGTGCCAGCACCTCTAGCGGGGGGGCCACGGAGGAGACCCAGTACTTC

size: -
D: TRBD2
J: TRBJ2-3
length: 14
V: TRBV20-1
CDR3: CSASRPGLLDTQYF
DNA: TGCAGTGCTAGTAGGCCGGGACTACTGGATACGCAGTATTTT

size: -
D: -
J: TRBJ2-1
length: 13
V: TRBV4-2
CDR3: CASSQADSYEAFF
DNA: TGTGCCAGCAGCCAGGCGGACTCCTACGAAGCGTTCTTC

size: -
D: -
J: TRBJ2-7
length: 14
V: TRBV9
CDR3: CASSFSHTSYEQYF
DNA: TGTGCCAGCAGCTTCAGCCATACTAGCTACGAGCAGTACTTC

size: -
D: -
J: TRBJ1-4
length: 14
V: TRBV30
CDR3: CAWRGDSDIEKLFF
DNA: TGTGCCTGGAGGGGCGACAGTGACATTGAAAAACTGTTTTTT

size: few
D: TRBD1
J: TRBJ1-6
length: 13
V: TRBV29-1
CDR3: CSVGTGGNSPLHF
DNA: TGCAGCGTTGGAACAGGGGGGAATTCACCCCTCCACTTT

size: -
D: TRBD2
J: TRBJ2-1
length: 14
V: TRBV7-3
CDR3: CASKGGGGNNEQFF
DNA: TGTGCCAGCAAGGGCGGGGGGGGAAACAATGAGCAGTTCTTC